Listed below are T cell receptor beta chains from one sample, sequenced in a study of cytomegalovirus exposure and HLA in healthy donors. The repertoire was sequenced with immunoSEQ multiplex PCR; TCRdb's copy has only in-frame clones and lacks some. Of about 160,000 clones listed, around 72% are singletons. The specimen sequenced was PBMCs. These receptors were taken from a man between 35 and 55 years old in good health and CMV-seropositive. The conserved cysteine and the conserved F or W are not part of the CDR3 here. Clone size, where shown, is once, few, many, or a class for clones that have expanded.

CDR3 length	V gene	clone size	J gene	CDR3 protein
12	TRBV19	NA	TRBJ1-1	ASSPDNLNTEAF
14	TRBV14	NA	TRBJ2-5	ASSLGDSALQETQY
13	TRBV2	NA	TRBJ2-3	ASRDDRGSTDTQY
14	TRBV2	once	TRBJ2-7	ASRVDGGQGIYEQY
13	TRBV13	NA	TRBJ2-1	ASSLGAGGLNEQF
14	TRBV4-3	NA	TRBJ2-3	ASSLGVEGNTDTQY
12	TRBV19	NA	TRBJ1-1	ASSYGTGNTEAF
12	TRBV27	once	TRBJ1-2	ASSSRELDYGYT
13	TRBV7-2	NA	TRBJ1-5	ASSFARGSNQPQH
13	TRBV10-3	NA	TRBJ2-3	AISFQGGGTDTQY
13	TRBV5-6	NA	TRBJ1-5	ASSLAGGAGQPQH
15	TRBV18	NA	TRBJ2-5	ASFRTSGGPGLETQY
12	TRBV28	NA	TRBJ1-3	ASSSFSSGNTIY
13	TRBV7-8	NA	TRBJ1-1	ASSLLEGALTEAF
11	TRBV4-1	NA	TRBJ1-5	ASSQGFTQPQH
13	TRBV9	NA	TRBJ2-7	ASSLGTGSSYEQY
12	TRBV4-3	NA	TRBJ1-2	ASSKQGADYGYT
12	TRBV9	NA	TRBJ1-1	ASNPSGPNTEAF
13	TRBV4-3	NA	TRBJ2-7	ASSQEWGGRYEQY
10	TRBV19	NA	TRBJ1-6	ASSPRGGSLH
13	TRBV29-1	NA	TRBJ1-4	SVEDYGVGGEKLF
11	TRBV5-5	few	TRBJ2-5	ASSLGLQETQY
13	TRBV11-2	few	TRBJ1-3	ASSPGVLSGNTIY
14	TRBV7-9	NA	TRBJ2-7	SSSPSFSGGGYEQY
12	TRBV5-1	NA	TRBJ1-1	ASSTSGMGVEAF
13	TRBV7-2	NA	TRBJ2-2	ASSSGLVSGGELF
13	TRBV5-6	NA	TRBJ2-2	ASSLGHTNTGELF
13	TRBV27	NA	TRBJ1-2	ASRERSTYNYGYT
12	TRBV9	NA	TRBJ2-2	ASSGQGKLGELF
14	TRBV7-3	NA	TRBJ2-1	ASSPEGTSPRNEQF
14	TRBV5-4	NA	TRBJ1-6	ASSGGQPTYNSPLH
14	TRBV2	NA	TRBJ2-2	ASSETGQGGTGELF
11	TRBV6-5	NA	TRBJ2-5	ASSYPGRETQY
13	TRBV5-1	NA	TRBJ2-3	ASSPGATGGDTQY
9	TRBV29-1	NA	NA	SVGTAYEQY
13	TRBV7-2	NA	TRBJ1-3	ASSRGGALGNTIY
14	TRBV18	NA	TRBJ1-5	ASSPPGRGRGQPQH
8	TRBV20-1	once	TRBJ1-1	SAARDRAF
10	TRBV9	few	TRBJ1-2	ASSPQAGGYT
14	TRBV9	NA	TRBJ2-1	ASSPFSGTDYNEQF
17	TRBV27	NA	TRBJ2-6	ASSSLRQGLGSGANVLT
11	TRBV6-1	NA	TRBJ1-1	ASSFRGNTEAF
13	TRBV4-3	NA	TRBJ2-1	ASSQVQAGNNEQF
14	TRBV11-3	NA	TRBJ2-4	ASSRGQGADKNIQY
13	TRBV7-3	NA	TRBJ1-1	ASSLSGTPNTEAF
11	TRBV19	few	TRBJ1-1	ASTDRDITEAF
13	TRBV6-5	NA	TRBJ2-5	ASIRSRGAGETQY
11	TRBV7-8	NA	TRBJ2-7	ASSLRRGGEQY
12	TRBV7-6	NA	TRBJ2-2	ASSLGGRTGELF
12	TRBV7-3	NA	TRBJ2-7	ASSMDRGNDEQY
11	TRBV4-3	NA	TRBJ1-2	ASSRGTGEGYT
12	TRBV9	NA	TRBJ2-4	ASSVTSDKNIQY
12	TRBV7-2	NA	TRBJ1-5	ASSLGRVGQPQH
11	TRBV10-1	few	TRBJ2-1	ASSESRGGEQF
12	TRBV5-1	NA	TRBJ2-3	ASREGLLTDTQY